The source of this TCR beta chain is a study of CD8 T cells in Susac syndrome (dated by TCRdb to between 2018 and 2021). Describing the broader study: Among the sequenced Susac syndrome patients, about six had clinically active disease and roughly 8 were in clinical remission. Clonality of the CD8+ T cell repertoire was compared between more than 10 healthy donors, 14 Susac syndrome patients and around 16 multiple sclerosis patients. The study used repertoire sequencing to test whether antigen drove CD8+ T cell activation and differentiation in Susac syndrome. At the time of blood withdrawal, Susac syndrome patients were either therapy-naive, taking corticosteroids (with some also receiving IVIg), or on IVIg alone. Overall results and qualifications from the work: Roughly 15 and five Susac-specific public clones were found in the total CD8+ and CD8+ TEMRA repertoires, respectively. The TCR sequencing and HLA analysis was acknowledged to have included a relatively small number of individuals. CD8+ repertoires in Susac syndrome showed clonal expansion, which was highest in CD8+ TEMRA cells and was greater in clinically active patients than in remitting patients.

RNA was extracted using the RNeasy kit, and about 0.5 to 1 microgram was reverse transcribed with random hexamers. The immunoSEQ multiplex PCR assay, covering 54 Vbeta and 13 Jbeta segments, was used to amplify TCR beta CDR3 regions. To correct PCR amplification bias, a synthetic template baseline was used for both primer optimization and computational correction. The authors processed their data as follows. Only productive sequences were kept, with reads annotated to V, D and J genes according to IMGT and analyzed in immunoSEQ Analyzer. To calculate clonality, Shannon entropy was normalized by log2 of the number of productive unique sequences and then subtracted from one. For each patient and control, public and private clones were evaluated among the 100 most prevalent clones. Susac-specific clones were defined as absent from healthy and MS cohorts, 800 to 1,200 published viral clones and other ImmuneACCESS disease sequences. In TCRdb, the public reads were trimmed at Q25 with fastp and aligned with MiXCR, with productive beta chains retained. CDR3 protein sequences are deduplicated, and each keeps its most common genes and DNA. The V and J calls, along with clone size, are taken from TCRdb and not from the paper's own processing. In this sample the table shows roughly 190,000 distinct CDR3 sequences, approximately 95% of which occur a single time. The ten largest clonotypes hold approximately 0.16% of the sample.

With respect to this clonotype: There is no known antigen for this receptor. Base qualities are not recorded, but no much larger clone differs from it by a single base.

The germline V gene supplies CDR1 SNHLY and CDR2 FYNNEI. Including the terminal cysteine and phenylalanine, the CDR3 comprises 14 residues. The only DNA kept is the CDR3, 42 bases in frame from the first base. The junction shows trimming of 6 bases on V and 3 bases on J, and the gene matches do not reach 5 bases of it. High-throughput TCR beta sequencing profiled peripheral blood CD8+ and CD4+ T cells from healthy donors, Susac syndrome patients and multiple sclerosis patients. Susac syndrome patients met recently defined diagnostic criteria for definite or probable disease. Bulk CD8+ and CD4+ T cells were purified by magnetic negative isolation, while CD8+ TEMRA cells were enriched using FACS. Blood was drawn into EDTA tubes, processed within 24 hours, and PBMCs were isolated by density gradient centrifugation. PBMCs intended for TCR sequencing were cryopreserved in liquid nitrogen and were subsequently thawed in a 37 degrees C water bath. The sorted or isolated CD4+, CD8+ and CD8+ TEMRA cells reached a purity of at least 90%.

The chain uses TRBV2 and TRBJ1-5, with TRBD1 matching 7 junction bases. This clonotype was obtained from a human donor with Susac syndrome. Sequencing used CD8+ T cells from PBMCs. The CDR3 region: CASSDREYNQPQHF. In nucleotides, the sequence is TGTGCCAGCAGCGACAGGGAGTACAATCAGCCCCAGCATTTT.